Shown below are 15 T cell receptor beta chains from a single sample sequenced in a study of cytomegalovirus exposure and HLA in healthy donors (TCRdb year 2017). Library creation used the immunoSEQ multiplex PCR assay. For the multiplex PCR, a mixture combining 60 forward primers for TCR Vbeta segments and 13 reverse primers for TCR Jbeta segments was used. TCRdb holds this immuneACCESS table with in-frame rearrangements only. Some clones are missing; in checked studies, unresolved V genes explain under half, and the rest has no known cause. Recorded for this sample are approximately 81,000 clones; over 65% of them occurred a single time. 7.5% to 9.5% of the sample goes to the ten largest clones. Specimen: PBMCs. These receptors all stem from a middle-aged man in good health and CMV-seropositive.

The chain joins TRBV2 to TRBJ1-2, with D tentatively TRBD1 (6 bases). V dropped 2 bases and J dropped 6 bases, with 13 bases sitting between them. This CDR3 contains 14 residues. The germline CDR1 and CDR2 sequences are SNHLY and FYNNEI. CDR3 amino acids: CASSENRERHGYTF. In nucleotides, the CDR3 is TGTGCCAGCAGTGAAAACAGGGAGAGACATGGCTACACCTTC.

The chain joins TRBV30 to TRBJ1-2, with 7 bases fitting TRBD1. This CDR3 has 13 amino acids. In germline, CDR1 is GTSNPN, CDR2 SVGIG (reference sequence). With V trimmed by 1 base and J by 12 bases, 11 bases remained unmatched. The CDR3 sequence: CAWSDSYGQAHTF. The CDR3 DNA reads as TGTGCCTGGAGTGACTCTTACGGACAGGCCCACACCTTC.

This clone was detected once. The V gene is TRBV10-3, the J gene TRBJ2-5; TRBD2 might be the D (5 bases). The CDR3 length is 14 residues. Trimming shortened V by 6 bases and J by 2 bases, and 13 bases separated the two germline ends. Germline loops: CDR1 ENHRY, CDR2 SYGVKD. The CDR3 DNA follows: TGTGCCATCAGGGAAACACTAGAGCAAGAGACCCAGTACTTC. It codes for CAIRETLEQETQYF.

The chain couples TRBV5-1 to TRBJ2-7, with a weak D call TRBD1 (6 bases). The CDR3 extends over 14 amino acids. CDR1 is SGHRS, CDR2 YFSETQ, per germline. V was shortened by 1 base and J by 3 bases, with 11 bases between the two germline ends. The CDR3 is CASSLSTGSYEQYF. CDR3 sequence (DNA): TGCGCCAGCAGCTTGTCCACAGGGAGCTACGAGCAGTACTTC.

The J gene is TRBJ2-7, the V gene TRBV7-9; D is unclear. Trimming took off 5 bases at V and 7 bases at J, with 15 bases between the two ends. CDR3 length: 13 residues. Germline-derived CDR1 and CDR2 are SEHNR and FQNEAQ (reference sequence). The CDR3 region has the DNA TGTGCCAGCAGCCTAGGCCGGGTCGGGGAGCAGTACTTC. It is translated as CASSLGRVGEQYF.

This chain's CDR3 is CASVGEVPEAFF. The CDR3 DNA reads as TGTGCCAGTGTCGGAGAAGTACCTGAAGCTTTCTTT. The V gene is TRBV6-6, the J gene TRBJ1-1; D unclear. The CDR3 runs 12 residues. The V and J ends lost 9 bases and 6 bases respectively, with 14 bases between them. The germline CDR1 and CDR2 sequences are MNHNY and SVGAGI (reference sequence).

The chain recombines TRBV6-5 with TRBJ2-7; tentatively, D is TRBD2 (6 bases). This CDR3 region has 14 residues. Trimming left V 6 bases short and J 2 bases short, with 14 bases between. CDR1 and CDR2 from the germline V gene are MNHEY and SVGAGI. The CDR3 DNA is TGTGCCAGCAGGAGGCGGGACGGACCCTACGAGCAGTACTTC. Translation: CASRRRDGPYEQYF.

Here the CDR3 reads CASAPDRVTGELFF. DNA for the CDR3: TGTGCCAGCGCCCCCGACAGGGTCACCGGGGAGCTGTTTTTT. The V call is TRBV19, the J call TRBJ2-2; 7 nucleotides match TRBD1. This CDR3 has 14 amino acids. V lost 9 bases and J lost 4; bases outside the gene matches: 8. Germline V gene data show CDR1 as LNHDA and CDR2 as SQIVND (reference sequence). The whole variable domain, remainder taken from reference TRBV19 and TRBJ2-2, is DGGITQSPKYLFRKEGQNVTLSCEQNLNHDAMYWYRQDPGQGLRLIYYSQIVNDFQKGDIAEGYSVSREKKESFPLTVTSAQKNPTAFYLCASAPDRVTGELFFGEGSRLTVL.

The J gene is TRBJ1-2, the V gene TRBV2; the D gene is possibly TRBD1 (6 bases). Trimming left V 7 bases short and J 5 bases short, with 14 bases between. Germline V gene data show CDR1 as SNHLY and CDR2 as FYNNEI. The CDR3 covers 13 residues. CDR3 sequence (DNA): TGTGCCAGCACCTCGGACAGTACTTATGGCTACACCTTC. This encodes CASTSDSTYGYTF.

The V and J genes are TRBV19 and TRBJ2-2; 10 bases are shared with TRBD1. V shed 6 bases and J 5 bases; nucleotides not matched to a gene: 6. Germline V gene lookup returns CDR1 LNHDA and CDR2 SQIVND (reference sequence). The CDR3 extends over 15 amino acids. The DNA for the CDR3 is TGTGCCAGTAGACCGGGACAGGGGCCAACCGGGGAGCTGTTTTTT. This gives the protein CASRPGQGPTGELFF.

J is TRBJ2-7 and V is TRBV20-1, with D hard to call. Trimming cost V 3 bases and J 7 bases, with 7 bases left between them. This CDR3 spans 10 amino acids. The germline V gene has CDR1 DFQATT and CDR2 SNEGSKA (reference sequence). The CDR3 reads CSARIEEQYF. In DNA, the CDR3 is TGCAGTGCTAGGATTGAGGAGCAGTACTTC.

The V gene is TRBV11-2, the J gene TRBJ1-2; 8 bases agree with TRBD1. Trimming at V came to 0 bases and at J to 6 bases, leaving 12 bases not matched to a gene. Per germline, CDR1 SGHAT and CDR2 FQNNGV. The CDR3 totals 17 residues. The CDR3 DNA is TGTGCCAGCAGCTTAGATGGGGAGGACAGGGCCCCACATGGCTACACCTTC. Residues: CASSLDGEDRAPHGYTF.

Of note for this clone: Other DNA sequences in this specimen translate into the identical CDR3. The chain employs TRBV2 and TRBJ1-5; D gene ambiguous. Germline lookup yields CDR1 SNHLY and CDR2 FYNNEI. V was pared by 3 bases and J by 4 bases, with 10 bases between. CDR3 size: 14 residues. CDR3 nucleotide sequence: TGTGCCAGCAGTGATGGGCCGTTTAATCAGCCCCAGCATTTT. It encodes CASSDGPFNQPQHF.

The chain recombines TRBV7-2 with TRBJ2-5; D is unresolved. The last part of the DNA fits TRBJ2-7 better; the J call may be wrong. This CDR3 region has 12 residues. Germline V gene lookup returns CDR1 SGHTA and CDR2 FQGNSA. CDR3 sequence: CASSPGSYEQYF. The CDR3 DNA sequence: TGTGCCAGCAGCCCAGGCTCCTACGAGCAGTACTTC.

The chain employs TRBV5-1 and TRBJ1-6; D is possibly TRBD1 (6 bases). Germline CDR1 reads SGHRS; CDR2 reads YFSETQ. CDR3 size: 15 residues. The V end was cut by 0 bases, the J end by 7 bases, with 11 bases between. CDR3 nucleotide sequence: TGCGCCAGCAGCTTGGACTCAGGGGAGAATTCACCCCTCCACTTT. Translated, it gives CASSLDSGENSPLHF.